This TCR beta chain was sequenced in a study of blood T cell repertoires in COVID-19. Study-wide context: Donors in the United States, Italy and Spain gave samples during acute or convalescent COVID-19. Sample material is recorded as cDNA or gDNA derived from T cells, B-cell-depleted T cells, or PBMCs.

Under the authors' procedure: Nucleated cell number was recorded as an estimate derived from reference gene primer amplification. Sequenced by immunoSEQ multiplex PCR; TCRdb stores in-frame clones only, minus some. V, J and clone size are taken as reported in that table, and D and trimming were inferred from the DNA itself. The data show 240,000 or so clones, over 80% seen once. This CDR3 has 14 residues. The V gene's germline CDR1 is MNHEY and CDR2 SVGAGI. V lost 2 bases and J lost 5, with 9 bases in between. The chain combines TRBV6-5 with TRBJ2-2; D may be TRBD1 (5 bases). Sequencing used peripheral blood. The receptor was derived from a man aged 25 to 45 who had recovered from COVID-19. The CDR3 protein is CASSYRQGTGELFF. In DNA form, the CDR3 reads TGTGCCAGCAGTTACCGGCAGGGAACCGGGGAGCTGTTTTTT.